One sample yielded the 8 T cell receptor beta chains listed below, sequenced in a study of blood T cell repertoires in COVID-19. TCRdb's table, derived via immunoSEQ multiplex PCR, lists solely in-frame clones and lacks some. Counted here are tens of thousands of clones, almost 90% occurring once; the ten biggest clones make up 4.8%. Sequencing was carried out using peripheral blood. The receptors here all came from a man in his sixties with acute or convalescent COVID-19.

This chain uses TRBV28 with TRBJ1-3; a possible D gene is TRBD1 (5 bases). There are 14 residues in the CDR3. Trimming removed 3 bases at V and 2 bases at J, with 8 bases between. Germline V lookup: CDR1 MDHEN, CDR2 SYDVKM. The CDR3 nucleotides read TGTGCCAGCAGTTTCCCAGGGACTGGAAACACCATATATTTT. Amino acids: CASSFPGTGNTIYF.

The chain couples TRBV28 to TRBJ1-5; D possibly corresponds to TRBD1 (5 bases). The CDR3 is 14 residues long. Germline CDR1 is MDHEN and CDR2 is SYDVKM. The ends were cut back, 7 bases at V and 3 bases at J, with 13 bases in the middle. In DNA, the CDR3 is TGTGCCAGCAAGCGGGGGGGAAACAATCAGCCCCAGCATTTT. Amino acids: CASKRGGNNQPQHF.

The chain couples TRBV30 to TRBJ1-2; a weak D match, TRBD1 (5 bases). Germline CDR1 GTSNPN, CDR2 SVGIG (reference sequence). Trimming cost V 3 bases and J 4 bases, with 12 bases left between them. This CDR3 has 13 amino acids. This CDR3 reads CAWSGGAIYGYTF. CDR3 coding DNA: TGTGCCTGGAGCGGGGGAGCGATCTATGGCTACACCTTC.

The CDR3 DNA is TGCGCCAGCAGCCCCGGGACTAGTTATGGGTATGAGCAGTTCTTC. It codes for CASSPGTSYGYEQFF. This chain joins TRBV4-1 and TRBJ2-1; 8 bases fit TRBD2. Germline V lookup: CDR1 MGHRA, CDR2 YSYEKL. The CDR3 sequence is 15 residues long. V gave up 4 bases and J gave up 8 bases; unmatched junction bases: 10.

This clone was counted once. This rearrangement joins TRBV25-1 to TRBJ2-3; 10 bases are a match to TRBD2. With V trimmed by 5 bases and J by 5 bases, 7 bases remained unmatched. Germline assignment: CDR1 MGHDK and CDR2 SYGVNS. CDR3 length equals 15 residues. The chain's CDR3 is CASSLSGRARDTQYF. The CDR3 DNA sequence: TGTGCCAGCAGTCTGAGCGGGAGGGCCAGAGATACGCAGTATTTT.

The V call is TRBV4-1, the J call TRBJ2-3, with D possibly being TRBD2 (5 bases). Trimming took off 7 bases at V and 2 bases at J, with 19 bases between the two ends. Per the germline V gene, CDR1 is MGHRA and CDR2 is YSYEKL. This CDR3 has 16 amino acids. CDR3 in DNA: TGCGCCAGCACCCCTGGCAGCGGACTCCTCACAGATACGCAGTATTTT. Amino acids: CASTPGSGLLTDTQYF.

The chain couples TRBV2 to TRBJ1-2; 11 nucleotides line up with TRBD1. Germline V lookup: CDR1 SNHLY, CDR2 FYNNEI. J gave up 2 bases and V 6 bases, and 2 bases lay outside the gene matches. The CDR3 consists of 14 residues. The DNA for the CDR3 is TGTGCCAGCAGCGGACAGGGGGCGAACTATGGCTACACCTTC. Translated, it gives CASSGQGANYGYTF.

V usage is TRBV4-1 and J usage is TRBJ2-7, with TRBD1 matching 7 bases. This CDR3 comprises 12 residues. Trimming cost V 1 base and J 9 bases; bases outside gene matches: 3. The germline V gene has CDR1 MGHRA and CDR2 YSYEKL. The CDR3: CASSQVGDRQYF. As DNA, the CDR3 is TGCGCCAGCAGCCAAGTGGGGGACAGGCAGTACTTC.